This T cell receptor beta chain was recovered during a study of T cell clonality in common variable immunodeficiency (dated by TCRdb to the mid-2010s). Overall study outcomes, separate from this receptor: Correlations between repertoire features and clinical complications were limited by patient heterogeneity within the CVID cohort. Fewer TCRbeta clones were shared among CVID subjects than among healthy controls (p < 0.0001). Compared with healthy controls, CVID subjects showed increased TCRbeta clonality (t-test p = 0.018), a feature most characteristic of about a third of subjects. It was noted by the authors that sequencing of the repertoires of T cell subpopulations would be needed to clarify the cause of the increased clonality in CVID. Fewer deletions and N-nucleotide insertions were reportedly observed in CVID TCRbeta sequences, and highly modified clones with 13 or more V deletions were reportedly absent from CVID TCRbeta sequences. Although equal DNA input was used, an average of about 81,820 unique sequences per sample was obtained for controls, compared with about 30,000 for CVID samples.

Both CVID patients and healthy controls were predominantly of Caucasian heritage. Heparinized peripheral whole blood samples of about 5 to 9 ml were obtained from each donor. Genomic DNA from adults with common variable immune deficiency (CVID) and from healthy adult controls was used to sequence TCRbeta CDR3 repertoires. The control group was made up of around 22 healthy adult volunteers (about 10 male and 12 female) whose ages ranged from about 20 to 66 years, with a mean age of approximately 34. Diluted blood was subjected to density centrifugation over Hypaque 1077 or Ficoll-Paque for isolation of peripheral blood mononuclear cells. Genomic DNA was obtained from unsorted mononuclear cells using either Qiagen column purification or a centrifugation-based method. For sequencing input, CVID and control samples contributed equivalent amounts of genomic DNA. For every sample, a 60 bp segment covering the rearranged TCRbeta CDR3 region was amplified and then sequenced. The immunoSEQ assay, a bias-corrected multiplex PCR combined with high-throughput sequencing, was used for TCRbeta amplification. Concerning the study's data processing: Each unique nucleotide sequence was treated as a clone and annotated with V, D and J genes, copy number and frequency. Sequences were labeled productive if in frame, and non-productive if out of frame or containing stop codons. As previously described, Shannon's entropy was used to calculate clonality. Mean CDR3 Kyte-Doolittle hydropathy was derived from the predicted amino acid sequences of productive clones. Using the R hclust function, scaled V gene usage was clustered hierarchically with Manhattan distance and complete linkage. Sharing of clones by CDR3 amino acid sequence was evaluated through resampling of 12 repertoires per group over 100 rounds. The repertoires were searched for about 70 published EBV-specific and some 240 published CMV-specific TCRbeta sequences. Two CVID samples yielding fewer than 10,000 sequences were excluded from analysis, leaving approximately 40 CVID repertoires. Not all clones reach the TCRdb copy of this immuneACCESS table, which keeps in-frame sequences only. Checked studies attribute under half of the gap to unresolved V genes and leave the rest unexplained. V, J and clone size reflect that table, while D and trimming were determined from the DNA. This sample was tabulated with around 45,000 clones, among which there are no singletons. The top ten constitute 2.8% of the sample.

The table lists this clone with many counts. There is no known antigen for this receptor. Coverage ceases 3 residues before the CDR3 finishes, and the germline J gene fills in the end. Its CDR3 holds 15 amino acids, cysteine through phenylalanine. Shown are 36 bases from within the CDR3, in frame from base 1. At the junction V is shortened by 6 bases and J by 3 bases, with 17 bases in between. The germline V gene (reference sequence) sets CDR1 to SEHNR and CDR2 to FQNEAQ. Source material: peripheral blood mononuclear cells. The rearranged chain carries TRBV7-9 and TRBJ2-5; the D gene is possibly TRBD1 or TRBD2, each agreeing over 5 bases. The clonotype originates from a person aged 18 to 69 in good health. The CDR3 reads as follows: CASSSAEGREETQYF. Partial CDR3 DNA: TGTGCCAGCAGTTCCGCCGAGGGGAGAGAAGAGACC.